These T cell receptor beta chains were read from a single sample in a study of cytomegalovirus exposure and HLA in healthy donors. TCRdb keeps only in-frame clones here, not all; method: immunoSEQ multiplex PCR. This sample carries 150,000 to 200,000 clones, around 80% of them seen once, and the ten largest clones take more than 1.5%. The sample was PBMCs. Receptors originate from a man between 40 and 49 years old in good health and CMV-seropositive. The CDR3 runs from the conserved cysteine through the conserved F or W. Each record gives: V gene, J gene, CDR3 protein.

TRBV19,TRBJ2-2,CASSISRDRAGELFF
TRBV6-4,TRBJ1-1,CASSTTTNTEAFF
TRBV7-9,TRBJ2-7,CASSFNGLSYEQYF
TRBV14,TRBJ2-1,CASSHRGVGVEQFF
TRBV9,TRBJ1-1,CASSVGGVQAEAFF
TRBV19,TRBJ2-1,CASSPPSGRAGSYNEQFF
TRBV9,TRBJ2-1,CASSVGVVAANEQFF
TRBV28,TRBJ2-2,CASSLLGKNDGELFF
TRBV9,TRBJ2-1,CASSEGAYNEQFF
TRBV28,TRBJ2-5,CASSTDRGSETQYF
TRBV9,TRBJ2-1,CASSVRIAGGGNEQFF
TRBV5-6,TRBJ1-2,CASSLAGKYGYTF
TRBV7-9,TRBJ2-3,CASSLSGDTQYF
TRBV7-2,TRBJ2-1,CASSLGGSSDEQFF
TRBV10-3,TRBJ1-1,CAISPGQGLNTEAFF
TRBV5-1,TRBJ2-7,CASSLVGGEGEQYF
TRBV9,TRBJ2-7,CASSAGLSEQYF
TRBV2,TRBJ2-5,CASRRTREETQYF
TRBV27,TRBJ2-7,CASSKFDRGLRNYEQYF
TRBV6-4,TRBJ1-1,CASSPTGGARKNTEAFF
TRBV7-9,TRBJ2-5,CASSSQETQYF
TRBV5-1,TRBJ2-2,CASMGQTNTGELFF
TRBV7-9,TRBJ1-1,CASSLNPGLLNTEAFF
TRBV21-1,TRBJ2-3,CASSFIPGAKADFSTDTQYF
TRBV18,TRBJ2-2,CASSPSPQDANTGELFF
TRBV13,TRBJ2-5,CASSLNRGSSQGTQYF
TRBV10-1,TRBJ1-1,CASSDPTRVGTEAFF
TRBV5-1,TRBJ2-2,CASRPGLAGDVGELFF
TRBV15,TRBJ2-1,CATSRELERGQGQFF
TRBV5-1,TRBJ1-1,CASSLEGQLSEAFF
TRBV2,TRBJ2-2,CASNGRVYTGELFF
TRBV9,TRBJ1-1,CASSPLAGQGTEAFF
TRBV27,TRBJ2-1,CASSSPGGNYNEQFF
TRBV5-1,TRBJ2-1,CASSVGLAGTFEQFF
TRBV29-1,TRBJ2-7,CSVGWNRGGSYEQYF
TRBV5-1,TRBJ1-1,CASSLGGGMNTEAFF
TRBV29-1,TRBJ2-1,CSVEVPRGRNEQFF
TRBV6-1,TRBJ1-6,CASSSGQLIMSPLHF
TRBV2,TRBJ1-1,CASRLQGNTEAFF
TRBV2,TRBJ2-1,CASTRTSGTYNEQFF
TRBV7-2,TRBJ2-4,CASSLAPPFGDSQYF